This entry concerns a single T cell receptor beta chain. This sample was included in a study of shared clonotypes between healthy human individuals. On the study more broadly: Each donor's CD4 naive and CD4 memory cells filled three plates apiece, CD8 naive two, and CD8 memory one.

Within Nashville, Tennessee resided all donors, each a Caucasian adult. Splitting of CD4+ cells produced CD45RA+ naive and CD45RA-negative memory subsets. Trimming removed 3 bases at V and 7 bases at J, with 32 bases between. This CDR3 is built from 20 residues. The V gene's germline CDR1 is SGHRS and CDR2 YFSETQ. Using immunoSEQ multiplex PCR, the repertoire was profiled, and TCRdb retains in-frame clones only, with some absent. Of about 610,000 clones detected, around 97% appear once; the ten largest clones hold about 0.057%. This TCR derives from a woman aged 25 to 39 in good health. The sample consisted of naive CD4+ T cells sorted from blood. The subset is: CD45RA+ positively selected. The chain has TRBV5-1 and TRBJ2-1; D not certain. CDR3 bases: TGCGCCAGCAGCTCGCCCCGGCAGGTTGGCTCCTTTGGGCGGAATAATGAGCAGTTCTTC. Translated: CASSSPRQVGSFGRNNEQFF.